The T cell receptor beta chain described here comes from a study of T-cell memory formation after mild COVID-19. Study overall: Each donor largely had its own TCR clusters. Overall study findings and caveats: Contracting clones localized mainly to CM and EM when CD4+ and mainly to EMRA when CD8+. Several responding clones turned up in pre-infection memory, indicating that cross-reactive memory may have taken part. Clones from the second wave (peaking day 37) had unconfirmed SARS-CoV-2 specificity.

The CDR3 consists of 13 residues. With V trimmed by 3 bases and J by 4 bases, 1 base remained unmatched. Germline-derived CDR1 and CDR2 are SGHRS and YFSETQ. This clonotype has a count of ten or more. Its antigen remains unknown. TCRdb redid the calling of the 5' RACE reads with MiXCR, one entry per CDR3 protein. The table records more than 400,000 distinct CDR3 sequences, roughly 20% of them present only once. The TCR comes from an adult woman who had mild COVID-19 (a few samples of this study predate the infection). Cell type and time point are not known. The V and J genes are TRBV5-1 and TRBJ1-3, with 7 bases aligning to TRBD1. The specimen sequenced was PBMCs or a T cell subset sorted from them (not recorded which). The CDR3 reads CASSSGQGNTIYF. In DNA form, the CDR3 reads TGCGCCAGCAGCTCGGGACAGGGAAACACCATATATTTT.